The source of this TCR beta chain is a study of blood T cells in healthy people across ages. At least ten counts were recorded for this clonotype. Sample-barcoded 5' priming and a J-beta primer mix drove a second PCR of about 7 to 12 cycles. One entry per CDR3 protein results from TCRdb running MiXCR on the 5' RACE reads. The sample holds 600,000 to 850,000 distinct CDR3 sequences, roughly 45% seen once. This CDR3 region has 14 residues. Trimming cost V 2 bases and J 2 bases, with 12 bases left between them. CDR1 and CDR2 from the germline V gene are DFQATT and SNEGSKA (reference sequence). This sequence originates from a woman aged 60-70 years in good health. Input material: blood. The chain is built from TRBV20-1 and TRBJ1-2; D is ambiguous. The CDR3: CSARRPGWNYGYTF. The DNA for the CDR3 is TGCAGTGCTAGAAGGCCAGGCTGGAACTATGGCTACACCTTC.